The subject of this entry is one TCR beta chain. This entry belongs to a study of T cells in tumors after PD-1 blockade. Study context: Patients had no prior checkpoint blockade, systemic immunosuppressants, or anti-cancer therapy within 4 weeks. Daily vismodegib 150 mg continued in a subset of anti-PD-1-treated patients.

Libraries were prepared by immunoSEQ multiplex PCR; TCRdb keeps only in-frame clonotypes and omits some of them. The sample includes about 63,000 clones, roughly 70% of them seen just once. This CDR3 comprises 13 residues. The V gene's germline CDR1 is LNHNV and CDR2 YYDKDF (reference sequence). The germline V and J ends were trimmed by 0 bases and 11 bases, with 12 bases remaining between them. Sequenced material: PBMCs, taken after anti-PD-1 treatment. This sequence joins TRBV15 and TRBJ2-3; D gene unclear. The clonotype originates from a human donor with basal cell carcinoma. CDR3 region: CATSRDPASGQYF. CDR3 in DNA: TGTGCCACCAGCAGAGATCCAGCGTCGGGGCAGTATTTT. The entire variable domain, with the rest obtained from reference TRBV15 and TRBJ2-3, is as follows: DAMVIQNPRYQVTQFGKPVTLSCSQTLNHNVMYWYQQKSSQAPKLLFHYYDKDFNNEADTPDNFQSRRPNTSFCFLDIRSPGLGDTAMYLCATSRDPASGQYFGPGTRLTVL.